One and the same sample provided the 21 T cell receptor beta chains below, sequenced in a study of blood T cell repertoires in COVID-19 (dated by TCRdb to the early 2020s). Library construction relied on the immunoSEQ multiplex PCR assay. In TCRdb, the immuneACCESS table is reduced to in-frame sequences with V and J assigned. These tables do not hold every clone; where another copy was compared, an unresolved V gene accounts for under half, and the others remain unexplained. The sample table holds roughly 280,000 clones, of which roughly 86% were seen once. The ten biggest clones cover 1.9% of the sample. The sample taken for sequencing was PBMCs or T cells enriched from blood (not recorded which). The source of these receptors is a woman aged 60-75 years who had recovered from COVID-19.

The CDR3 DNA follows: TGTGCCAGCAGCTTACTCGGGACAGGGTATACGCAGTATTTT. This encodes CASSLLGTGYTQYF. V is TRBV11-3 and J is TRBJ2-3; 9 positions match TRBD1. Germline loops: CDR1 SGHNT, CDR2 YENEEA. The CDR3 runs 14 residues. V lost 2 bases to trimming and J lost 7 bases; unmatched junction nucleotides: 4.

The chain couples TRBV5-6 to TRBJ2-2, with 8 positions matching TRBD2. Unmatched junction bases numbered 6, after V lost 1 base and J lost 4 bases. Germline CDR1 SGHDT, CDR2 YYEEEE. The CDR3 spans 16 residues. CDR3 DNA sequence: TGTGCCAGCAGCTTGATAGCGGGACTTAGCACCGGGGAGCTGTTTTTT. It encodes CASSLIAGLSTGELFF.

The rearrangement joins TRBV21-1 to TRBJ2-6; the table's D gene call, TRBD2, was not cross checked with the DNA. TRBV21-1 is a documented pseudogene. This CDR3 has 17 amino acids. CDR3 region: CASSNPGFLSGANVLTF. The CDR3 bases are TGTGCCAGCAGCAATCCGGGGTTCCTCTCTGGGGCCAACGTCCTGACTTTC.

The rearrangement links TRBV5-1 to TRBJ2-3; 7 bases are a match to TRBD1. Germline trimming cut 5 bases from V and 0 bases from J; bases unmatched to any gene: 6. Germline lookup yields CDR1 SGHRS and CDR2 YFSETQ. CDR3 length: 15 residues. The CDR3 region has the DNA TGCGCCAGCAGATACGGACAGGTCAGCACAGATACGCAGTATTTT. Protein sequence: CASRYGQVSTDTQYF.

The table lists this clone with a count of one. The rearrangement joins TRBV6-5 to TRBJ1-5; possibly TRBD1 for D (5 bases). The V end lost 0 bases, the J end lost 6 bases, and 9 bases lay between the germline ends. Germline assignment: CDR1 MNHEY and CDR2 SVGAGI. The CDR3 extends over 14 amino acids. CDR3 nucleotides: TGTGCCAGCAGTTACTCTGGGGGGGTTCAGCCCCAGCATTTT. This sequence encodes CASSYSGGVQPQHF.

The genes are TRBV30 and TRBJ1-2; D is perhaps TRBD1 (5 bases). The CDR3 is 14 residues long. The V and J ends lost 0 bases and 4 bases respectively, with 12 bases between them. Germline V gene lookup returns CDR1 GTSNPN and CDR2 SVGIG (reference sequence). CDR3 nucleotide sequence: TGTGCCTGGAGTGTGTTGCTCCAGGGCTATGGCTACACCTTC. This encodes CAWSVLLQGYGYTF.

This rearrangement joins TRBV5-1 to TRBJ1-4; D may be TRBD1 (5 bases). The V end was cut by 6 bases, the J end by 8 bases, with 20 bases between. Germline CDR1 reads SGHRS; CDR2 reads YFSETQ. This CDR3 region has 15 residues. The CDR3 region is CASTQFPGSGEKLFF. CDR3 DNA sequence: TGCGCCAGCACCCAATTCCCAGGCTCAGGGGAAAAACTGTTTTTT.

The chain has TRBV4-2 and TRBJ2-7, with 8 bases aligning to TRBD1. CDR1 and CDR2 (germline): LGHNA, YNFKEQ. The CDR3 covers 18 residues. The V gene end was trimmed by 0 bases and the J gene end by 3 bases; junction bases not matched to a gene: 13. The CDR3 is CASSQEGLGTGFLYEQYF. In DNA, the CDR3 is TGTGCCAGCAGCCAAGAAGGCCTCGGGACAGGATTTCTCTACGAGCAGTACTTC.

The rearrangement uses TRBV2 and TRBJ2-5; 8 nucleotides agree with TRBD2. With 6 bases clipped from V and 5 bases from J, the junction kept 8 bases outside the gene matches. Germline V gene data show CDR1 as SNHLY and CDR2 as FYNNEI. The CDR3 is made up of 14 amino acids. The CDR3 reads CASRGTRAGETQYF. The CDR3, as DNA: TGTGCCAGCAGGGGGACTAGGGCTGGCGAGACCCAGTACTTC.

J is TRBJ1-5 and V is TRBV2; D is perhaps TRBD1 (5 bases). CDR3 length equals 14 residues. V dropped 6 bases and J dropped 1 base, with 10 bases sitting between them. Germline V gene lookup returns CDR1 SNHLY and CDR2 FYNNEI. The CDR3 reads CASRQGVSNQPQHF. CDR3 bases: TGTGCCAGCAGGCAGGGTGTAAGCAATCAGCCCCAGCATTTT.

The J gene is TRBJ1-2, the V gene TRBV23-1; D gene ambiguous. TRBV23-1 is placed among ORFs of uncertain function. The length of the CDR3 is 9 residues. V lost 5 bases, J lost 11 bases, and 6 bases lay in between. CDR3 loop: CASSTPYTF. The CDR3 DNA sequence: TGCGCCAGCAGTACACCTTACACCTTC.

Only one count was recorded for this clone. CDR3 DNA: TGTGCCAGCAGCTTAAACGGGAGGGACACAGATACGCAGTATTTT. Translated: CASSLNGRDTDTQYF. This chain uses TRBV11-3 with TRBJ2-3; 8 bases are a match to TRBD2. This CDR3 is built from 15 residues. Per germline, CDR1 SGHNT and CDR2 YENEEA. V gave up 2 bases and J gave up 2 bases; unmatched junction bases: 3.

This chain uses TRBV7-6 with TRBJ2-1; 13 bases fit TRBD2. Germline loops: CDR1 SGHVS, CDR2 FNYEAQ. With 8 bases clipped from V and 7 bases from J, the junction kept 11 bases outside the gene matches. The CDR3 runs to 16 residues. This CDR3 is CASLPGLAGPRNEQFF. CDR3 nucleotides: TGTGCCAGCCTTCCGGGACTAGCGGGGCCCCGTAATGAGCAGTTCTTC.

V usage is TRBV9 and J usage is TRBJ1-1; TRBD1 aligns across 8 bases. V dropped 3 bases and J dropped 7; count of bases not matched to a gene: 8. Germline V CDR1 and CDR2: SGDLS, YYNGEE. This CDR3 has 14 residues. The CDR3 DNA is TGTGCCAGCAGCGCCGAGGGGACAGGCTTTGAAGCTTTCTTT. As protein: CASSAEGTGFEAFF.

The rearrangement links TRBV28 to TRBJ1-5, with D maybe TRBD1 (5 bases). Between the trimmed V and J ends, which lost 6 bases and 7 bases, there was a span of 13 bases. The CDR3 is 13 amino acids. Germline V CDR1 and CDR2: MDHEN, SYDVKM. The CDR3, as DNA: TGTGCCAGCAGAAGCAGGGTGGAACAGCCCCAGCATTTT. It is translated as CASRSRVEQPQHF.

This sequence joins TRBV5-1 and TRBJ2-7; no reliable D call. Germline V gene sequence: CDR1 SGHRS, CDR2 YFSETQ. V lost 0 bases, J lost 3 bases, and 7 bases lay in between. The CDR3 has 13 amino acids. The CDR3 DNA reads TGCGCCAGCAGCTTGGGAGGTTTCTACGAGCAGTACTTC. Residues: CASSLGGFYEQYF.

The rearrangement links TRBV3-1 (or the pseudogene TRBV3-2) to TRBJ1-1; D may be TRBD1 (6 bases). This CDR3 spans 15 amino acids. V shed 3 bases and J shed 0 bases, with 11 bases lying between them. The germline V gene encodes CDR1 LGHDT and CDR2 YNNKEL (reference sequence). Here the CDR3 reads CASSHPGVLNTEAFF. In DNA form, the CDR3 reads TGTGCCAGCAGCCATCCAGGGGTGCTGAACACTGAAGCTTTCTTT.

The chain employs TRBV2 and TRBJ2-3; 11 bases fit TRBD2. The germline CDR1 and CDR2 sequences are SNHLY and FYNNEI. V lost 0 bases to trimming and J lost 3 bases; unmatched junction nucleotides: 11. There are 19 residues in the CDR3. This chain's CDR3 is CASSEAASGRWYGTDTQYF. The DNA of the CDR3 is TGTGCCAGCAGTGAAGCGGCTAGCGGGAGGTGGTACGGTACAGATACGCAGTATTTT.

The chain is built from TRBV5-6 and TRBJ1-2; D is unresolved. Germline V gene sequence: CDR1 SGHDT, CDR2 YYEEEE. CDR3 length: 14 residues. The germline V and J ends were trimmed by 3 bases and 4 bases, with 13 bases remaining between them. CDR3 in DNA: TGTGCCAGCAGCTATGATCCGGTCCGCTATGGCTACACCTTC. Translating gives CASSYDPVRYGYTF.

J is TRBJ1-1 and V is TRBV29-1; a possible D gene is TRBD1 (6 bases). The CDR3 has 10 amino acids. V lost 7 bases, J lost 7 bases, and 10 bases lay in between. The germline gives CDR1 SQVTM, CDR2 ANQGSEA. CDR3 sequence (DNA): TGCAGCGCTCAGGGGCGTGAAGCTTTCTTT. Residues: CSAQGREAFF.

The CDR3 bases are TGTGCCAGCGCACGGGGATATTATCAGCCCCAGCATTTT. This codes for CASARGYYQPQHF. V gene TRBV28 combines with J gene TRBJ1-5; D ambiguous. The V end was cut by 8 bases, the J end by 5 bases, with 13 bases between. Looked up from germline, CDR1 is MDHEN and CDR2 is SYDVKM. The CDR3 sequence is 13 residues long.